This entry concerns a single T cell receptor (beta chain). The antigen it binds to is not known. No quality values exist for individual bases; no much larger clone is one base distant. This sample is part of a study of cytomegalovirus exposure and HLA in healthy donors (dated by TCRdb to between 2016 and 2019). A note on the overall study: In an earlier analysis of 587 of the donors, about 270 Gb of sequence data and 90 million to 120 million unique TCR beta sequences from about 180 million T cells were reported. An early release covering 500 to 750 HLA-typed donors comprised about 300 gigabases of sequencing data and approximately 80 million unique TCR sequences. Among the 398 genotyped donors, approximately 77% belonged to the genetic ancestry cluster associated with self-reported Caucasian donors. The study aimed to test whether signatures of past pathogen exposure could be identified by cataloging public T cell receptors. Using immunosequencing, the study profiled T cell repertoires from 500 to 800 subjects and related those repertoires to cytomegalovirus serostatus. In addition to the first cohort of roughly 670 subjects, a separate validation cohort of 120 different subjects was used. The study combined high-throughput TCR immunosequencing, statistical association of individual TCRs with disease status, and machine learning to predict cytomegalovirus infection status. In a later analysis, previously published TCR beta repertoires from about 640 donors were re-analyzed and high-resolution HLA genotyping was added so that TCR occurrence patterns could be studied. In the later analysis, no new phenotypic data were used to find candidate immune exposures; instead, reliance was placed on TCR beta sequences and their occurrence across donors. An earlier analysis of several hundred of the donors used high-throughput TCR beta sequencing to judge whether each TCR beta V gene segment behaved as functional or pseudogenic. Donor age, sex, ethnicity and CMV serostatus were compiled alongside the repertoire data. A later genetic analysis used genome-wide SNP genotypes for about 60% of the roughly 700 donors, treating that subset as a discovery cohort. Every discovery cohort repertoire had been produced on one sequencing platform. Class I and class II HLA loci were covered by the typing at four-digit resolution. Typing coverage varied by locus: roughly 629-640 donors for A, B, C, DRB1 and DQB1; more than 500 for DQA1; more than 600 for DPA1; approximately 450 for DPB1. About five DR-DQ haplotypes were treated as single units for association and clustering because of strong linkage in the cohort. On average, 235,054 unique TCR beta nucleotide sequences were sequenced per donor among 398 genotyped donors of the cohort, with 15% to 20% of those sequences being non-productive. General findings and caveats noted by the study authors: A later analysis reported that several top co-occurrence clusters appeared linked to parvovirus B19, influenza, CMV and Epstein-Barr virus. At a false discovery rate of 0.05, a later analysis linked 15,000 to 20,000 TCR beta sequences to specific HLA alleles. Some IMGT-functional V segments, including TRBV6-2 and TRBV6-3, could not be told apart with the 87-base-pair reads, so those segments were excluded. Presence/absence analyses assumed roughly uniform sequencing depth across donors, an assumption that may not hold. The authors suggested that the approach could potentially be generalized to other disease states and immunological phenotypes. In a later genetic analysis, fewer N-insertions in productive TCRs were reported among donors in an Asian-associated ancestry cluster than the roughly 710-donor mean. Broadly in line with IMGT annotations, most TCR beta V segments showed up in productive rearrangements about 87% or about 30% of the time in an earlier analysis of approximately 640 of the donors. A few of the identified cytomegalovirus-associated TCR beta chains were confirmed in vitro to be specific for cytomegalovirus antigens. A further reported finding was that TCR beta sequences accurately predicted the HLA-A and HLA-B alleles for most subjects in the first cohort. A total of 150 to 200 TCR beta chains were listed by the study as associated with cytomegalovirus. The classifier was reported to diagnose cytomegalovirus status with high specificity and sensitivity in both the original and validation cohorts. According to a later analysis, most CMV-associated TCR beta chains appeared to be HLA-restricted, and the HLA associations seemed to be driven largely by CMV exposure. Because some donors lacked HLA typing at each locus, the association tests relied only on the typed subset. In a later analysis, TCR association rates were found to vary across HLA loci, with the most associated TCRs seen for DRB1 alleles and the fewest for HLA-C alleles. In this cohort, only TCR beta chains were sequenced, and detectable features were limited by the absence of alpha or paired-chain data. CMV serostatus was the only immune exposure information available for the cohort. Assigning TCR associations to individual alleles was difficult when HLA alleles, especially DR and DQ, strongly co-occurred. Linkage disequilibrium might explain the correlated functional status among segregating V segments, but an unknown experimental factor could not be ruled out. A cluster of highly shared sequence variants was judged likely to be a technical artifact of the sequencing pipeline. V-gene and J-gene trimming of TCR beta chains was associated with a missense DCLRE1C variant in a later genetic analysis, and the association was replicated in an independent cohort. In a later analysis, HLA-associated TCR beta chains were found to be more clonally expanded and to have lower generation probabilities than equally common non-associated chains. Most TCR sequences were seen in very few donors, while some public TCRs were found in many individuals. Because counts were too low, about 18 rarely observed V segments, including chromosome 9 orphons, were excluded from the earlier analysis of around 590 of the donors.

In total, roughly 670 healthy bone marrow donors made up the cohort. All cohort members were sampled while nominally healthy, although unrecorded immune exposures were likely present. The donor tested CMV seronegative, placing the donor among the 300 to 450 seronegative members of the cohort. A peripheral blood sample was collected from each donor, and TCR beta sequencing was performed on peripheral blood mononuclear cells. The Qiagen DNeasy Blood Extraction Kit was used to extract genomic DNA from the blood cell samples. The CDR3 holds 15 amino acids from the cysteine to the phenylalanine. CDR3 DNA only is kept here, 45 bases in frame from base 1. Looking up the germline V gene yields CDR1 MNHEY and CDR2 SVGAGI. V is pared back by 5 bases and J by 3 bases, with 17 bases lying between the germline termini. The library relied on the immunoSEQ multiplex PCR assay. The multiplex PCR relied on a mix of 60 forward primers for TCR Vbeta segments and 13 reverse primers for TCR Jbeta segments. Amplification of the CDR3 region of rearranged TCR beta genes was performed with a multiplex PCR assay on genomic DNA. On the Illumina HiSeq System, the amplified TCR beta libraries were sequenced as 87-base-pair reads. The authors processed their data as follows. In a later analysis, tens of millions of unique TCR beta chains were counted across the approximately 670 repertoires, and around 10 million of these chains were shared by at least two donors. A nearest-neighbor algorithm error-corrected the raw reads and collapsed the reads into unique sequences, merging closely related sequences to remove PCR and sequencing errors. To assign V, D and J gene segments, CDR3 sequences were aligned to IMGT reference sequences. For a sequence to be retained, at least a six-nucleotide match to both a V gene segment and a J gene segment was required. A rearrangement counted as productive if the CDR3 had no stop codons and remained in frame with V and J, and every other rearrangement counted as non-productive. Following IMGT convention, CDR3 was defined as the stretch from the second conserved V-encoded cysteine up to the conserved J-encoded phenylalanine. The earlier analysis of fewer than 700 of the donors excluded sequences that lacked an unambiguous match to a single V gene segment. In an earlier analysis of approximately 500 of the donors, a V segment was called functional when productive rearrangements were above 56.7%, and segregating when the standard deviation between donors exceeded 5%. A statistical classification framework was developed to diagnose cytomegalovirus status using the catalog of TCR beta chain sequences. In a later analysis, V and J genes were assigned by comparing TCR nucleotide sequences against IMGT/GENE-DB human TR gene sequences. The TCRdist pipeline was used in a later analysis to assign CDR3 sequences and most-parsimonious VDJ recombination scenarios. In a later analysis, each TCR beta chain was defined by its CDR3 amino acid sequence together with its V-gene family, and reads without a unique V-gene family were excluded. A later analysis removed 592 highly shared, low-generation-probability nucleotide sequences to deal with suspected cross-contamination and a sequencing artifact. A later analysis calculated a clonal expansion index for each public chain from normalized within-repertoire ranks of inferred template counts. Generation probabilities in a later analysis came from a VDJ recombination model fitted to out-of-frame rearrangements, and those results were checked against IGoR. In a later analysis, TCR-TCR, TCR-HLA and TCR-CMV co-occurrence was scored with hypergeometric tests, and a repertoire-size bias correction was applied to TCR pairs. A later analysis estimated false discovery rates by permuting HLA or CMV assignments 20 times. In a later analysis, co-occurring TCRs were grouped with DBSCAN, and TCRdist sequence similarity was added when clustering was performed within HLA-allele-positive subsets. Repertoires with fewer than 30,000 or more than 120,000 public chains, plus five repertoires with anomalous nucleotide sharing, were excluded from co-occurrence clustering. This is the immuneACCESS table as TCRdb keeps it, with only in-frame sequences that have V and J called. A part of the clones is gone; compared with another copy, unresolved V genes explain less than half, and the rest is unexplained. Clone size and V and J calls were adopted from that table, with D and trimming inferred from the DNA. The table for this sample lists roughly 200,000 clones; over 70% of them were counted only once. About 2.7% of the sample goes to the ten largest clones.

The chain couples TRBV6-5 to TRBJ2-7; TRBD2 might be the D gene, on 7 matching bases. This sequence originates from a male donor in good health and CMV-seronegative. Material: PBMCs. The CDR3 loop reads CASSASRGAGYEQYF. In nucleotide form, the sequence is TGTGCCAGCAGTGCCAGCCGGGGGGCGGGCTACGAGCAGTACTTC.